The T cell receptor (beta chain) under discussion was sequenced for a study of cytomegalovirus exposure and HLA in healthy donors. CDR1 and CDR2 (germline): LGHNA, YNFKEQ. The CDR3 consists of 19 residues. With V trimmed by 7 bases and J by 3 bases, 18 bases remained unmatched. General observations from the study: When a later analysis compared HLA-associated TCR beta chains with equally common others, the HLA-associated chains turned out to be more clonally expanded and to have lower generation probabilities. HLA alleles were associated with roughly 17,000 TCR beta sequences in a later analysis at 0.05 false discovery rate.

Remarks on this clone: Its antigen is currently unknown.

Primers: 60 Vbeta forward and 13 Jbeta reverse. Repertoires were generated with immunoSEQ multiplex PCR, while TCRdb's copy carries only in-frame clones and drops some. There are some 190,000 clones in the sample; more than 75% occur only once, and 2.5% lies in the top ten. The sequenced material came from PBMCs. This TCR was sampled from a woman in her 30s in good health and CMV-seropositive. The V gene is TRBV4-2, the J gene TRBJ2-7; 13 nucleotides match TRBD2. CDR3 bases: TGTGCCAGCACCCTCTACTACGGACTAGCGGGGGCGTCCTTCTACGAGCAGTACTTC. Translated, it gives CASTLYYGLAGASFYEQYF.